This T cell receptor (beta chain) was sequenced in a study of T-cell memory formation after mild COVID-19. Study-wide findings and caveats: Pre-infection memory showed some responding clones, and this suggested that cross-reactive memory joined.

This CDR3 has 14 residues. Trimming pared 3 bases from V and 7 bases from J, leaving 13 bases between. The germline gives CDR1 DFQATT, CDR2 SNEGSKA (reference sequence). As for this clonotype: Its antigen is still unknown.

Each CDR3 protein is one row after TCRdb ran MiXCR on the 5' RACE reads. The data show around 150,000 distinct CDR3 sequences, 9.5% to 13% seen once. This chain uses TRBV20-1 with TRBJ1-6; D might be TRBD1 (5 bases). The TCR originated in a young man who had mild COVID-19 (a few samples of this study predate the infection). Cell type and time point are not known. Sequencing input: PBMCs or a T cell subset sorted from them (not recorded which). CDR3: CSASQQGWNSPLHF. The CDR3 nucleotides read TGCAGTGCTAGCCAGCAGGGCTGGAATTCACCCCTCCACTTT.